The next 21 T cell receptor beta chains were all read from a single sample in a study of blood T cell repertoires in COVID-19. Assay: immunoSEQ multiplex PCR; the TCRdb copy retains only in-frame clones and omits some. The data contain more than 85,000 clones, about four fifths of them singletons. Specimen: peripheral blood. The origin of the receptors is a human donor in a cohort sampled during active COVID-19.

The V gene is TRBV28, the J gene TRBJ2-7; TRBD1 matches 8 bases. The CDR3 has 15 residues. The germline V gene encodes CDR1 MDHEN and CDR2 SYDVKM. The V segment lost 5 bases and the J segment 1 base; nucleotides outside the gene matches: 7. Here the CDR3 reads CASSTDREFSYEQYF. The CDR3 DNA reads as TGTGCCAGCAGTACGGACAGGGAATTTTCCTACGAGCAGTACTTC.

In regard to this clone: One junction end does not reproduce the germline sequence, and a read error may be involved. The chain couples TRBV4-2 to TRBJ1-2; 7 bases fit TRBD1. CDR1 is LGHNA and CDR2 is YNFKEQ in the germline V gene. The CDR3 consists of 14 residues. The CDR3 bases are TGTGCCAGCAGCCAAGCCATGACGACAGGGCTCGCCGACTTC. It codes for CASSQAMTTGLADF.

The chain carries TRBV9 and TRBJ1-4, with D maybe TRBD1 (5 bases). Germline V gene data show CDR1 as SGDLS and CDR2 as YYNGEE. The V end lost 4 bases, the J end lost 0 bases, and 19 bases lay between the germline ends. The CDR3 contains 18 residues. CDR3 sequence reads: CASSPRGRSSTTNEKLFF. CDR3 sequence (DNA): TGTGCCAGCAGCCCCCGGGGGAGATCCAGCACAACTAATGAAAAACTGTTTTTT.

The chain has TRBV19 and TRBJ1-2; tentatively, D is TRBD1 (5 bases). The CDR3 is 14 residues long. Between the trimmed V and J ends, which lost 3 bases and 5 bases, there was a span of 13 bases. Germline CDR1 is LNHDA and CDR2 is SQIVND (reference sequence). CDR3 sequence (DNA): TGTGCCAGTAGTATGCCGACAGTCGAATATGGCTACACCTTC. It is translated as CASSMPTVEYGYTF.

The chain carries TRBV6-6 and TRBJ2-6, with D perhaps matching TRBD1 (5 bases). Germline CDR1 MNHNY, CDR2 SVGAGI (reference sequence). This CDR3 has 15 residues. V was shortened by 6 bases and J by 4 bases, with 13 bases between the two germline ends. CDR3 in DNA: TGTGCCAGCAGCTGGGAAGGGGCCGGGGCCAACGTCCTGACTTTC. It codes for CASSWEGAGANVLTF.

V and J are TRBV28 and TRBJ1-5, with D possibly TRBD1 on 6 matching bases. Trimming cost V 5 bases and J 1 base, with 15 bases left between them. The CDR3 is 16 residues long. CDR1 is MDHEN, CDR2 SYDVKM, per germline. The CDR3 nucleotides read TGTGCCAGCAGTCCTCCCGGGACACTAAGCAATCAGCCCCAGCATTTT. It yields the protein CASSPPGTLSNQPQHF.

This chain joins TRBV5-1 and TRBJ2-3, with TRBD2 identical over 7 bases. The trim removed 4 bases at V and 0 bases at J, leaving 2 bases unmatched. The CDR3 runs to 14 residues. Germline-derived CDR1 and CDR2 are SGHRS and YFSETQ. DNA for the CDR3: TGCGCCAGCAGCCGGCGGGGGAGCACAGATACGCAGTATTTT. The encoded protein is CASSRRGSTDTQYF.

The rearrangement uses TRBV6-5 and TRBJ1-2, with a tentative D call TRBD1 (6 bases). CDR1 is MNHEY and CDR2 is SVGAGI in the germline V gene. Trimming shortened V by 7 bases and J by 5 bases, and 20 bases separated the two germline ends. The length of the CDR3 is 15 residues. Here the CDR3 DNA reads TGTGCCAGCACAACGGGGACACAGAAGATTTATGGCTACACCTTC. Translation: CASTTGTQKIYGYTF.

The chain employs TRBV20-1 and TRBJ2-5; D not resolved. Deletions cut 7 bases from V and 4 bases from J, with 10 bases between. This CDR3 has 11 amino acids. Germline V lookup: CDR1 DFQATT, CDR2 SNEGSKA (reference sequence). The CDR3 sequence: CSGRVVETQYF. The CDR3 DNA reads TGCAGTGGTCGGGTTGTAGAGACCCAGTACTTC.

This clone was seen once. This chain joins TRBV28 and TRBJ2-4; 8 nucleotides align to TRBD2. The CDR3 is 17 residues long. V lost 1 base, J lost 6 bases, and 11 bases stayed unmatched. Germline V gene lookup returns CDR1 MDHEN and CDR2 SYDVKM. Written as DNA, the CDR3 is TGTGCCAGCAGTTTATTTGTGACGGGGGGGCCCCGAAACATTCAGTACTTC. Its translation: CASSLFVTGGPRNIQYF. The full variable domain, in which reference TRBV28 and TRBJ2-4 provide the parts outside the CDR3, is DVKVTQSSRYLVKRTGEKVFLECVQDMDHENMFWYRQDPGLGLRLIYFSYDVKMKEKGDIPEGYSVSREKKERFSLILESASTNQTSMYLCASSLFVTGGPRNIQYFGAGTRLSVL.

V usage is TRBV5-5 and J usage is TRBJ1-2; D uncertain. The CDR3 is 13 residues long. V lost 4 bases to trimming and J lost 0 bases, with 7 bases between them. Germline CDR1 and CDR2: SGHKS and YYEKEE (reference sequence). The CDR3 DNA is TGTGCCAGCAGCCCACAAACTAACTATGGCTACACCTTC. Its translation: CASSPQTNYGYTF. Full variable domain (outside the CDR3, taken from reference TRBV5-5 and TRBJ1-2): DAGVTQSPTHLIKTRGQQVTLRCSPISGHKSVSWYQQVLGQGPQFIFQYYEKEERGRGNFPDRFSARQFPNYSSELNVNALLLGDSALYLCASSPQTNYGYTFGSGTRLTVV.

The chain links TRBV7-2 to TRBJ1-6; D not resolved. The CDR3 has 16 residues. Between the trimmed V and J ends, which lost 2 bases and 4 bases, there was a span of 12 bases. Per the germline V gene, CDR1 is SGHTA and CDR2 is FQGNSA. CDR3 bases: TGTGCCAGCAGCTTAAACCCAAATAGTTATAATTCACCCCTCCACTTT. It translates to CASSLNPNSYNSPLHF.

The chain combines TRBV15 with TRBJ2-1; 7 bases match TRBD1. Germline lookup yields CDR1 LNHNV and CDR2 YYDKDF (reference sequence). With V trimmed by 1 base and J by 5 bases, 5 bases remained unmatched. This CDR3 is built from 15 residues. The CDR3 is CATSRAGTENNEQFF. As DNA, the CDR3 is TGTGCCACCAGCAGAGCCGGGACAGAGAACAATGAGCAGTTCTTC.

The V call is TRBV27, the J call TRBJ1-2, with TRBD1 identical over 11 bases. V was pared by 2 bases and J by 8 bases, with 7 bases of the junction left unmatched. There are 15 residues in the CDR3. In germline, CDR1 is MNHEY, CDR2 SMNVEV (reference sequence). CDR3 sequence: CASSLAGTGGGGYTF. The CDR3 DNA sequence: TGTGCCAGCAGTTTAGCGGGGACAGGGGGTGGAGGCTACACCTTC.

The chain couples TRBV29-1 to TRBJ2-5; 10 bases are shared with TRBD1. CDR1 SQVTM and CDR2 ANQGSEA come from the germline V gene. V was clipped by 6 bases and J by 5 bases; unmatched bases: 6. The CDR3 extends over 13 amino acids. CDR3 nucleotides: TGCAGCGTGGGACAGGGGATAGGGGAGACCCAGTACTTC. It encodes CSVGQGIGETQYF.

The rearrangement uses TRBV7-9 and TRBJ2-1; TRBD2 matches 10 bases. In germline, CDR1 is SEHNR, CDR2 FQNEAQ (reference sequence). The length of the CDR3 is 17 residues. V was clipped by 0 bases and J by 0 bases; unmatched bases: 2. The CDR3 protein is CASSLAKRGGSYNEQFF. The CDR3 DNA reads TGTGCCAGCAGCTTAGCGAAGCGGGGGGGCTCCTACAATGAGCAGTTCTTC.

CDR3 in DNA: TGCGCCAGCAGGGCCCACAATGAGCAGTTCTTC. Amino acids: CASRAHNEQFF. The J gene is TRBJ2-1, the V gene TRBV10-1; D gene uncertain. The CDR3 covers 11 residues. CDR1 is WNHNN, CDR2 SYGVQD, per germline (reference sequence). V lost 6 bases, J lost 5 bases, and 5 bases lay in between.

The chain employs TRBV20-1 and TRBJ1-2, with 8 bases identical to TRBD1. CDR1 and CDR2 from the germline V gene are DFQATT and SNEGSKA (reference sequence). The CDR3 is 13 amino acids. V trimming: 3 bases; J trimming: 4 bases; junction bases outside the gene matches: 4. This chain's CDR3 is CSASAGGRYGYTF. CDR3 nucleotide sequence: TGCAGTGCTAGTGCAGGGGGCCGCTATGGCTACACCTTC.

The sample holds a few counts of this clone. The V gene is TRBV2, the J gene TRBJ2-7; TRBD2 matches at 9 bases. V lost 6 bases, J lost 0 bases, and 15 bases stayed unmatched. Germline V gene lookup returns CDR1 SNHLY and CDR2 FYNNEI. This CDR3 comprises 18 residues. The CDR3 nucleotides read TGTGCCAGCAGAGGGGTAGCGGGGGTTACTTTTTTCTCCTACGAGCAGTACTTC. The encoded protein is CASRGVAGVTFFSYEQYF.

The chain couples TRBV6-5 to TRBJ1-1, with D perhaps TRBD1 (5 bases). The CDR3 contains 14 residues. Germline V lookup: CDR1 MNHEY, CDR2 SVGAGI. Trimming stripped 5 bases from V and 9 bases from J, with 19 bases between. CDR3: CASSRDGRRGKAFF. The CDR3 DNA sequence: TGTGCCAGCAGTCGCGACGGCAGGCGGGGGAAAGCTTTCTTT.

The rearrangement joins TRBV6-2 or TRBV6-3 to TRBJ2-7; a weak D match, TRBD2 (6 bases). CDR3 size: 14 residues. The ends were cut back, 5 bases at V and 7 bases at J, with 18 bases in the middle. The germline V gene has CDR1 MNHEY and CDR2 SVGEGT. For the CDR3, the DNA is TGTGCCAGCAGTACGGGCGGGGCTCGCTTGGAGCAGTACTTC. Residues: CASSTGGARLEQYF.